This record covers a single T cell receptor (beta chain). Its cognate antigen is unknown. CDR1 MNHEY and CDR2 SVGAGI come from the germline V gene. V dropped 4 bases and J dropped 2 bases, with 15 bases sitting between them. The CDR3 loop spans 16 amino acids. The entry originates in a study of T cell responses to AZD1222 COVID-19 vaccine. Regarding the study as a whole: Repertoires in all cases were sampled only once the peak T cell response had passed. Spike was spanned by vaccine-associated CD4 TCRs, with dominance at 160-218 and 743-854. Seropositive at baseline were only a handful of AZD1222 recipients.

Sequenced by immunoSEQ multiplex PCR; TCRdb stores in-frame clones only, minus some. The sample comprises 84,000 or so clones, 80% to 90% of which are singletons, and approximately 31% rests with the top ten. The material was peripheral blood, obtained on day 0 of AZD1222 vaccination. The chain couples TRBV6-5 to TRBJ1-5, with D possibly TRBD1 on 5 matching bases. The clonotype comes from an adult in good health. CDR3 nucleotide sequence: TGTGCCAGCAGTTCGACAATGGACACCCGCAATCAGCCCCAGCATTTT. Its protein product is CASSSTMDTRNQPQHF.